These 25 T cell receptor beta chains originate from one sample sequenced in a study of blood T cell repertoires in COVID-19. Assay: immunoSEQ multiplex PCR; the TCRdb copy retains only in-frame clones and omits some. Altogether 180,000 or so clones are present, about 80% being singletons, with the ten largest covering roughly 11%. The material sequenced was PBMCs or T cells enriched from blood (not recorded which). The receptors come from a man aged 45-65 years who had recovered from COVID-19.

This rearrangement joins TRBV19 to TRBJ1-1; unclear D gene. The germline CDR1 and CDR2 sequences are LNHDA and SQIVND (reference sequence). The V and J ends lost 3 bases and 7 bases respectively, with 18 bases between them. The CDR3 runs to 15 residues. This CDR3 reads CASSISEVVPLEAFF. For the CDR3, the DNA is TGTGCCAGTAGTATTTCAGAGGTGGTACCCCTTGAAGCTTTCTTT.

The chain recombines TRBV6-2 or TRBV6-3 with TRBJ2-1; 14 positions agree with TRBD2. From germline, CDR1 is MNHEY and CDR2 SVGEGT. The CDR3 contains 16 residues. Unmatched junction bases numbered 6, after V lost 6 bases and J lost 5 bases. The chain's CDR3 is CASSGLAGGNNNEQFF. CDR3 DNA sequence: TGTGCCAGCAGCGGACTAGCGGGAGGAAATAACAATGAGCAGTTCTTC.

The J gene is TRBJ2-1, the V gene TRBV3-1 (or the pseudogene TRBV3-2); tentative D call: TRBD2 (6 bases). Germline V gene lookup returns CDR1 LGHDT and CDR2 YNNKEL (reference sequence). The CDR3 is made up of 17 amino acids. Trimming took 1 base from V and 4 from J, leaving 17 bases between them. CDR3 region: CASSQGMGLGGYNEQFF. CDR3 nucleotides: TGTGCCAGCAGCCAAGGGATGGGACTTGGAGGTTACAATGAGCAGTTCTTC.

This clone has a count of ten or more. This rearrangement joins TRBV4-2 to TRBJ1-2, with D perhaps matching TRBD1 (5 bases). The CDR3 sequence is 17 residues long. Trimming took off 1 base at V and 7 bases at J, with 22 bases between the two ends. The germline gives CDR1 LGHNA, CDR2 YNFKEQ. DNA for the CDR3: TGTGCCAGCAGCCAAGCAGGGCAGGCTGGGGATTTGGGTGGCTACACCTTC. This encodes CASSQAGQAGDLGGYTF.

This chain connects TRBV6-5 to TRBJ2-3, with TRBD2 as a possible D gene (6 bases). Germline V lookup: CDR1 MNHEY, CDR2 SVGAGI. Trimming left V 6 bases short and J 4 bases short, with 17 bases between. The CDR3 loop spans 15 amino acids. The CDR3 loop is CASRPGGTHADTQYF. Written as DNA, the CDR3 is TGTGCCAGCAGGCCCGGCGGGACCCACGCAGATACGCAGTATTTT.

The gene calls are TRBV29-1 and TRBJ1-2, with unresolved D. Germline V gene data show CDR1 as SQVTM and CDR2 as ANQGSEA. The CDR3 consists of 14 residues. Trimming removed 4 bases at V and 0 bases at J, with 12 bases between. The CDR3 DNA reads as TGCAGCGTTGGCCTTGGCAGAACTAACTATGGCTACACCTTC. Protein sequence: CSVGLGRTNYGYTF.

This chain uses TRBV30 with TRBJ1-1; D is perhaps TRBD1 (6 bases). The germline CDR1 and CDR2 sequences are GTSNPN and SVGIG (reference sequence). With 5 bases removed from V and 5 bases from J, the gap between germline ends came to 15 bases. The CDR3 sequence is 13 residues long. CDR3 nucleotides: TGTGCCTGGGCAAGAGGGGGGGGAACTGAAGCTTTCTTT. Residues: CAWARGGGTEAFF.

This rearrangement joins TRBV27 to TRBJ2-3, with 7 positions matching TRBD2. Germline loops: CDR1 MNHEY, CDR2 SMNVEV (reference sequence). The CDR3 covers 14 residues. V trimming: 2 bases; J trimming: 3 bases; junction bases outside the gene matches: 2. For the CDR3, the DNA is TGTGCCAGCAGTTTAGCGGGAGTGACAGATACGCAGTATTTT. This codes for CASSLAGVTDTQYF.

The rearrangement joins TRBV7-8 to TRBJ2-7; 7 nucleotides agree with TRBD1. The ends lost 4 bases at V and 6 bases at J; junction bases unmatched: 3. The CDR3 has 12 residues. Germline V gives CDR1 SGHVS, CDR2 FQNEAQ. The CDR3: CASSWTGGEQYF. CDR3 DNA sequence: TGTGCCAGCAGCTGGACAGGAGGCGAGCAGTACTTC.

The rearrangement joins TRBV28 to TRBJ1-2; 8 bases match TRBD1. Trimming at V came to 2 bases and at J to 6 bases, leaving 5 bases not matched to a gene. The length of the CDR3 is 14 residues. Germline V lookup: CDR1 MDHEN, CDR2 SYDVKM. Written as DNA, the CDR3 is TGTGCCAGCAGTTTACAGGGGGCCTTGGATGGCTACACCTTC. It encodes CASSLQGALDGYTF.

This chain joins TRBV30 and TRBJ2-7; 11 bases fit TRBD1. Germline V lookup: CDR1 GTSNPN, CDR2 SVGIG (reference sequence). The CDR3 has 13 residues. J lost 6 bases, V lost 2 bases, and 3 bases had no gene match. This CDR3 is CAWSPGTGGEQYF. CDR3 nucleotide sequence: TGTGCCTGGAGTCCCGGGACAGGGGGCGAGCAGTACTTC.

The V gene is TRBV5-1, the J gene TRBJ2-3; TRBD2 matches 10 bases. J gave up 3 bases and V 4 bases, and 17 bases lay outside the gene matches. The V gene's germline CDR1 is SGHRS and CDR2 YFSETQ. The CDR3 covers 19 residues. The CDR3 here is CASSLDGQGASGSTDTQYF. The DNA for the CDR3 is TGCGCCAGCAGCCTCGACGGACAGGGTGCTAGCGGGAGTACAGATACGCAGTATTTT.

The V call is TRBV12-3 or TRBV12-4, the J call TRBJ2-7, with D uncertain. The CDR3 loop spans 12 amino acids. Trimming removed 4 bases from V and 2 bases from J, with 6 bases in between. This CDR3 reads CASSSRAYEQYF. The CDR3 coding sequence is TGTGCCAGCAGTTCACGGGCCTACGAGCAGTACTTC.

The chain uses TRBV29-1 and TRBJ1-1, with D possibly matching TRBD1 (5 bases). Germline V gives CDR1 SQVTM, CDR2 ANQGSEA. This CDR3 is 14 amino acids long. Trimming cost V 6 bases and J 6 bases, with 20 bases left between them. The CDR3 nucleotides are TGCAGCGTCGCCCGCGGGACTTGGGGTGCTGAAGCTTTCTTT. This sequence encodes CSVARGTWGAEAFF. The full variable domain, with the rest looked up from reference TRBV29-1 and TRBJ1-1, is SAVISQKPSRDICQRGTSLTIQCQVDSQVTMMFWYRQQPGQSLTLIATANQGSEATYESGFVIDKFPISRPNLTFSTLTVSNMSPEDSSIYLCSVARGTWGAEAFFGQGTRLTVV.

The chain links TRBV2 to TRBJ1-3; TRBD1 aligns across 7 bases. The CDR3 length is 14 residues. Germline V lookup: CDR1 SNHLY, CDR2 FYNNEI. Trimming cost V 3 bases and J 6 bases; bases outside gene matches: 5. CDR3 amino acids: CASSDSGTANTIYF. The CDR3 DNA sequence: TGTGCCAGCAGTGACTCCGGGACAGCAAACACCATATATTTT.

V and J are TRBV3-1 (or the pseudogene TRBV3-2) and TRBJ1-1; D not resolved. Trimming took 4 bases from V and 6 from J, leaving 15 bases between them. The CDR3 covers 14 residues. Germline lookup yields CDR1 LGHDT and CDR2 YNNKEL (reference sequence). The CDR3 bases are TGTGCCAGCAGCCTCGGGGTTAGTCTCGCTGAAGCTTTCTTT. Translated, it gives CASSLGVSLAEAFF.

The rearrangement uses TRBV24-1 and TRBJ2-1; weak D call: TRBD2 (6 bases). The V gene lost 4 bases and the J gene lost 5 bases, with 20 bases spanning the gap. Germline loops: CDR1 KGHDR, CDR2 SFDVKD. This CDR3 is 17 amino acids long. The CDR3 DNA sequence: TGTGCCACCAGTGACCTGACTAGTTCTTTGGGGGACAATGAGCAGTTCTTC. Its protein product is CATSDLTSSLGDNEQFF.

This sequence joins TRBV19 and TRBJ2-1, with a tentative D call TRBD2 (6 bases). The CDR3 is 13 amino acids. The V gene lost 10 bases and the J gene lost 4 bases, with 14 bases spanning the gap. Germline CDR1 and CDR2: LNHDA and SQIVND (reference sequence). CDR3 DNA sequence: TGTGCCACAAGGAGGGGAAAGTACAATGAGCAGTTCTTC. This sequence encodes CATRRGKYNEQFF.

The rearrangement links TRBV28 to TRBJ2-3; 9 bases are shared with TRBD1. CDR3 length: 16 amino acids. Germline lookup yields CDR1 MDHEN and CDR2 SYDVKM. V dropped 6 bases and J dropped 2; count of bases not matched to a gene: 9. CDR3 nucleotides: TGTGCCAGCAGCAAACCCGGGACAGGGACCACAGATACGCAGTATTTT. It yields the protein CASSKPGTGTTDTQYF.

The gene calls are TRBV11-1 and TRBJ2-2; 7 bases map to TRBD1. Losses at the gene ends were 5 bases for V and 4 bases for J; bases not matched to a gene: 7. CDR3 length equals 15 residues. Per germline, CDR1 SGHAT and CDR2 FQDESV (reference sequence). The CDR3 protein is CASSPGTATTGELFF. CDR3 DNA: TGTGCCAGCAGCCCCGGGACAGCTACCACCGGGGAGCTGTTTTTT.

The rearrangement joins TRBV29-1 to TRBJ1-5; the D is unclear. The V gene's germline CDR1 is SQVTM and CDR2 ANQGSEA. CDR3 size: 13 residues. The germline V and J ends were trimmed by 1 base and 6 bases, with 10 bases remaining between them. Here the CDR3 reads CSVEVSTGQPQHF. The CDR3 nucleotides read TGCAGCGTTGAAGTTTCAACGGGTCAGCCCCAGCATTTT. Together with reference TRBV29-1 and TRBJ1-5, the CDR3 gives the full variable domain: SAVISQKPSRDICQRGTSLTIQCQVDSQVTMMFWYRQQPGQSLTLIATANQGSEATYESGFVIDKFPISRPNLTFSTLTVSNMSPEDSSIYLCSVEVSTGQPQHFGDGTRLSIL.

The sample holds a few counts of this clone. The CDR3 loop reads CASSAAWGDNEQFF. DNA of the CDR3: TGTGCCAGCTCAGCGGCCTGGGGAGACAATGAGCAGTTCTTC. V usage is TRBV18 and J usage is TRBJ2-1, with a weak D call TRBD2 (5 bases). The CDR3 length is 14 residues. Germline V CDR1 and CDR2: KGHSH, LQKENI. V lost 5 bases to trimming and J lost 5 bases, with 13 bases between them.

This chain connects TRBV3-1 (or the pseudogene TRBV3-2) to TRBJ1-2, with 8 positions matching TRBD1. The CDR3 length is 17 residues. V shed 1 base and J 7 bases; nucleotides not matched to a gene: 14. Germline CDR1 reads LGHDT; CDR2 reads YNNKEL (reference sequence). Written as DNA, the CDR3 is TGTGCCAGCAGCCAAGTGACAGGGGTTCGGTATAAGTCTGGCTACACCTTC. This gives the protein CASSQVTGVRYKSGYTF.

This clone was found once. V is TRBV7-9 and J is TRBJ1-2, with no clear D. Germline V lookup: CDR1 SEHNR, CDR2 FQNEAQ (reference sequence). The CDR3 is 13 residues long. Trimming shortened V by 3 bases and J by 3 bases, and 8 bases separated the two germline ends. The CDR3 DNA reads as TGTGCCAGCAGCTTTTTAACAGACTATGGCTACACCTTC. It is translated as CASSFLTDYGYTF.

The chain has TRBV19 and TRBJ1-5; D might be TRBD1 (6 bases). The germline V gene has CDR1 LNHDA and CDR2 SQIVND (reference sequence). The CDR3 covers 16 residues. The V and J ends lost 3 bases and 2 bases respectively, with 14 bases between them. The CDR3 protein is CASSMTGRGGNQPQHF. CDR3 nucleotide sequence: TGTGCCAGTAGTATGACAGGCAGGGGAGGCAATCAGCCCCAGCATTTT.